Listed below are T cell receptor beta chains from one sample, sequenced in a study of TIL therapy for anti-PD-1-resistant metastatic lung cancer. Clones were sequenced by immunoSEQ multiplex PCR, and TCRdb holds only the in-frame ones, with some missing. The sample has approximately 45,000 clones; around 80% are singletons. The sequencing here drew on blood, taken at baseline. The receptors shown here come from a man in his 70s with non-small cell lung cancer. CDR3s include the opening cysteine and the closing phenylalanine or tryptophan. A D gene is named only where the DNA matches it firmly. Expanded clones are given a class, and other clones once, few, many or no size at all.

D: NA
V: TRBV6-1
size: NA
length: 13
J: TRBJ1-1
DNA: TGTGCCAGCAGTGCAGGGTTGGGAAATGAAGCTTTCTTT
CDR3: CASSAGLGNEAFF

D: NA
V: TRBV25-1
size: NA
length: 14
J: TRBJ1-2
DNA: TGTGTCAGCAGTGAATCGGGGGGGCGCGATGGCTACACCTTC
CDR3: CVSSESGGRDGYTF

D: NA
V: TRBV11-3
size: NA
length: 13
J: TRBJ2-7
DNA: TGTGCCAGCAGCTTCGGACAGAGTAGCGGGCAGTACTTC
CDR3: CASSFGQSSGQYF

D: NA
V: TRBV7-2
size: NA
length: 17
J: TRBJ2-3
DNA: TGTGCCAGCAGCTTTTCCGGGCCCCCGGTGCGCACAGATACGCAGTATTTT
CDR3: CASSFSGPPVRTDTQYF

D: NA
V: TRBV11-2
size: NA
length: 14
J: TRBJ2-7
DNA: TGTGCCAGCAGCTTAGAGGCGGTCTCCTACGAGCAGTACTTC
CDR3: CASSLEAVSYEQYF

D: TRBD2
V: TRBV29-1
size: NA
length: 17
J: TRBJ2-3
DNA: TGCAGCGTTTGTGACAGGGGAGCGGGGGGGGTCACAGATACGCAGTATTTT
CDR3: CSVCDRGAGGVTDTQYF

D: NA
V: TRBV6-6
size: NA
length: 15
J: TRBJ1-5
DNA: TGTGCCAGCAGACTATCAGGGAATAGCAATCAGCCCCAGCATTTT
CDR3: CASRLSGNSNQPQHF

D: NA
V: TRBV4-2
size: NA
length: 16
J: TRBJ1-3
DNA: TGTGCCAGCAGCCAATATGGGACACCGTCTGGAAACACCATATATTTT
CDR3: CASSQYGTPSGNTIYF

D: NA
V: TRBV27
size: NA
length: 13
J: TRBJ1-2
DNA: TGTGCCAGCAGTTTATCGACAGGATATGGCTACACCTTC
CDR3: CASSLSTGYGYTF

D: TRBD1
V: TRBV28
size: NA
length: 16
J: TRBJ2-7
DNA: TGTGCCAGCAGTTTATTCTCGGGACAGGGTTCCTACGAGCAGTACTTC
CDR3: CASSLFSGQGSYEQYF

D: NA
V: TRBV27
size: medium-sized
length: 16
J: TRBJ1-2
DNA: TGTGCCAGCAGTTTAAGCGGTACAGCCCATAACTATGGCTACACCTTC
CDR3: CASSLSGTAHNYGYTF

D: TRBD2
V: TRBV19
size: NA
length: 13
J: TRBJ2-3
DNA: TGTGCCAGTACCCGGGAGGGGACAGATACGCAGTATTTT
CDR3: CASTREGTDTQYF

D: TRBD1
V: TRBV7-6
size: NA
length: 17
J: TRBJ2-3
DNA: TGTGCCAGCAGCTTAGGGATCGGACAGGCGCAGACAGATACGCAGTATTTT
CDR3: CASSLGIGQAQTDTQYF

D: TRBD2
V: TRBV27
size: NA
length: 15
J: TRBJ2-1
DNA: TGTGCCAGCAACCAGGGACTAGCGGAGGAGAATGAGCAGTTCTTC
CDR3: CASNQGLAEENEQFF

D: NA
V: TRBV28
size: NA
length: 12
J: TRBJ1-1
DNA: TGTGCCAGCAGTTTACAGATCACTGAAGCTTTCTTT
CDR3: CASSLQITEAFF

D: TRBD2
V: TRBV28
size: NA
length: 15
J: TRBJ2-7
DNA: TGTGCCAGCAGTTCGACTAGCGGGAGGTCTTCCGAGCAGTACTTC
CDR3: CASSSTSGRSSEQYF

D: TRBD2
V: TRBV6-1
size: few
length: 14
J: TRBJ2-1
DNA: TGTGCCAGCAGATCACTAGCGACGGGCAATGAGCAGTTCTTC
CDR3: CASRSLATGNEQFF

D: NA
V: TRBV10-2
size: NA
length: 12
J: TRBJ1-1
DNA: TGCGCCAGCAGTGCTGAGTATGGTGAAGCTTTCTTT
CDR3: CASSAEYGEAFF

D: NA
V: TRBV18
size: NA
length: 12
J: TRBJ2-5
DNA: TGTGCCAGCTCCCGGGCTCAAGAGACCCAGTACTTC
CDR3: CASSRAQETQYF

D: NA
V: TRBV9
size: NA
length: 14
J: TRBJ1-2
DNA: TGTGCCAGCAGCTCCCTTGGGACCTACTATGGCTACACCTTC
CDR3: CASSSLGTYYGYTF

D: NA
V: TRBV30
size: few
length: 14
J: TRBJ1-5
DNA: TGTGCCTGGAGTCCCGGGGCAGTTAATCAGCCCCAGCATTTT
CDR3: CAWSPGAVNQPQHF

D: NA
V: TRBV19
size: NA
length: 15
J: TRBJ2-2
DNA: TGTGCCAGCTCACAAAAGGGACGGGACACCGGGGAGCTGTTTTTT
CDR3: CASSQKGRDTGELFF

D: TRBD1
V: TRBV28
size: NA
length: 13
J: TRBJ2-1
DNA: TGTGCCAGCAGCCGGACAGGAAAAATTGAGCAGTTCTTC
CDR3: CASSRTGKIEQFF

D: NA
V: TRBV19
size: NA
length: 11
J: TRBJ2-3
DNA: TGTGCCAGTTCCACTGTAGAGACGCAGTATTTT
CDR3: CASSTVETQYF

D: NA
V: TRBV7-9
size: once
length: 15
J: TRBJ2-3
DNA: TGTGCCAGCAGCTTAGGACAAAGTGGCCCAGATACGCAGTATTTT
CDR3: CASSLGQSGPDTQYF

D: NA
V: TRBV5-1
size: NA
length: 14
J: TRBJ2-7
DNA: TGCGCCAGCAGCTTGGGATCGGCTGGATGGGAGCAGTACTTC
CDR3: CASSLGSAGWEQYF